The clone carrying this TCR beta chain was detected ten times or more. Its antigen is as yet unknown. At the DNA level, this CDR3 is encoded by other sequences in the same sample as well. Between the trimmed V and J ends, which lost 5 bases and 1 base, there was a span of 8 bases. CDR3 length: 13 amino acids. Germline-derived CDR1 and CDR2 are SGHNT and YENEEA. This sample was taken from a study of cytomegalovirus exposure and HLA in healthy donors. PCR was performed using 60 Vbeta and 13 Jbeta primers. Repertoires were generated with immunoSEQ multiplex PCR, while TCRdb's copy carries only in-frame clones and drops some. The data contain around 130,000 clones, more than 80% of them singletons. Broader study findings: Associated with cytomegalovirus, according to the listing, were about 160 TCR beta chains. A later examination showed that TCR association rates differed by HLA locus, with DRB1 most and HLA-C fewest. Later analysis suggested most CMV-associated TCR beta chains were HLA-restricted.

Specimen: PBMCs. This TCR was recovered from a man aged 35-49 years in good health and CMV-seronegative. The gene calls are TRBV11-3 and TRBJ1-1, with D maybe TRBD1 (5 bases). This chain's CDR3 is CASSLGGNTEAFF. The CDR3 DNA reads as TGTGCCAGCAGCCTGGGGGGGAACACTGAAGCTTTCTTT. Based on the CDR3 plus reference TRBV11-3 and TRBJ1-1, the full variable domain is EAGVVQSPRYKIIEKKQPVAFWCNPISGHNTLYWYLQNLGQGPELLIRYENEEAVDDSQLPKDRFSAERLKGVDSTLKIQPAELGDSAVYLCASSLGGNTEAFFGQGTRLTVV.